This T cell receptor beta chain is drawn from a study of metastatic and nonmetastatic thyroid tumors. The wider study: A comparison of repertoires was made across blood and tumor or nodule tissue from malignant and benign thyroid patients.

TCRdb reanalyzed the PCR reads with MiXCR. The sample yields approximately 8,000 clones, around 30% seen once. The V end lost 5 bases, the J end lost 4 bases, and 15 bases lay between the germline ends. The CDR3 consists of 14 residues. Per germline, CDR1 SGHRS and CDR2 YFSETQ. This clone is labeled as medium-sized. Patients were all untreated before their thyroid surgery. Sequencing was done on a sample of tumor tissue. The chain joins TRBV5-1 to TRBJ1-2; D ambiguous. This receptor was obtained from a male donor with papillary thyroid cancer or a benign thyroid nodule (not recorded which). Some clones in this sample may be carry-over from other donors' samples. The CDR3 DNA sequence: TGCGCCAGCAGGCCCGACGTCAGTATCTATGGCTACACCTTC. As protein: CASRPDVSIYGYTF.